The 3 T cell receptor beta chains listed next were all sequenced from one sample in a study of tissue T cells after allogeneic stem cell transplantation. This sample's time point: mouse harvest day 7 after allogeneic transplant. The graft held 10^6 splenic CD5+ T cells and 10^7 T-cell-depleted bone marrow cells. Repertoires were generated with immunoSEQ multiplex PCR, while TCRdb's copy carries only in-frame clones and drops some. Of 7,000 to 10,000 clones listed, around half are singletons. The source material was gut tissue. The source of these receptors is a female BALB/c mouse given C57BL/6 T cells with graft-versus-host disease after an allogeneic hematopoietic cell transplant.

This clone showed up just once. Here the gene names and germline are mouse. The CDR3 sequence: CASSLLGGLTGQLYF. Partial CDR3 DNA: TGTGCCAGCAGCTTACTGGGGGGGCTCACCGGGCAGCTCTAC. The rearrangement joins TRBV3 to TRBJ2-2, with 10 bases that match TRBD2. The CDR3 goes on 1 residue after the read ends, and that part is filled in from the germline J gene. Germline lookup yields CDR1 SNHLY and CDR2 FYNGKV (reference sequence). The CDR3 spans 15 residues. Losses at the gene ends were 2 bases for V and 4 bases for J; bases not matched to a gene: 1.

In regard to this clone: Gene names are mouse gene names. The CDR3 extends 1 residue past the end of the read, so its final part is completed from the germline J gene. V usage is TRBV26 and J usage is TRBJ2-5; D tentatively reads TRBD1 or TRBD2 (6 bases each). V lost 1 base and J 6 bases, leaving 8 bases between the germline ends. Looked up from germline, CDR1 is KGHPV and CDR2 is FQNQEV (reference sequence). The CDR3 spans 13 residues. The CDR3 DNA, read in part, is TGTGCCAGCAGTCTGTTGGGGGCGGACACCCAGTAC. It is translated as CASSLLGADTQY. The full CDR3 protein is CASSLLGADTQYF.

Within the sample, this clone is medium-sized. Gene labels here are mouse ones. Coverage ceases 1 residue before the CDR3 finishes, and the germline J gene fills in the end. This sequence joins TRBV13-1 and TRBJ2-4, with TRBD2 matching over 7 bases. Germline CDR1 reads NSHNY; CDR2 reads SYGAGN. This CDR3 region has 15 residues. Unmatched junction bases numbered 7, after V lost 3 bases and J lost 3 bases. CDR3 DNA, as far as it was read: TGTGCCAGCAGTGCCTCAACTGGGGTCCAAAACACCTTGTAC. Encoded protein: CASSASTGVQNTLY. The full CDR3 reads CASSASTGVQNTLYF.